The TCR beta chain under discussion was sequenced for a study of cytomegalovirus exposure and HLA in healthy donors. Sequencing was performed with immunoSEQ multiplex PCR; in TCRdb, only in-frame clones are kept and a portion is missing. The sample lists around 91,000 clones; approximately 93% were seen once. Germline V gives CDR1 MRHNA, CDR2 SNTAGT. Trimming took 5 bases from V and 2 from J, leaving 13 bases between them. The CDR3 totals 15 residues. Sequencing was carried out using PBMCs. V gene TRBV6-4 combines with J gene TRBJ2-1; the D gene is possibly TRBD2 (6 bases). The receptor was isolated from a woman aged 25-40 years in good health and CMV-seropositive. CDR3 amino acids: CASSSERATYNEQFF. The CDR3 nucleotides are TGTGCCAGCAGTTCGGAGCGGGCCACCTACAATGAGCAGTTCTTC.